The clone carrying this T cell receptor (beta chain) showed up many times. What it binds is not known. The source of the sample is a study of T cells in Graves' hyperthyroidism and ophthalmopathy. Regarding the study as a whole: Model-based prediction identified ophthalmopathy a median roughly 6.1 months prior to its onset.

Ophthalmopathy patients all had a Clinical Activity Score of at least 3, a NOSPECS grade of at least 4 and disease under 3 months old. Investigators excluded patients with uncontrolled infection, other autoimmune disease, pregnancy or lactation. The CDR3 regions of TCR beta were amplified from RNA transcripts. In the first-round RT-PCR of the TCR CDR3, the HTBI primer set was used. TCRdb redid the calling of the multiplex PCR reads with MiXCR, one entry per CDR3 protein. The sample lists over 500,000 distinct CDR3 sequences; roughly 18% were seen once. The CDR3 sequence is 17 residues long. The V gene's germline CDR1 is LGHDT and CDR2 YNNKEL (reference sequence). The V end was cut by 0 bases, the J end by 1 base, with 16 bases between.

This chain joins TRBV3-1 and TRBJ2-7; D remains unclear. Sequenced: blood. The receptor's source is a young woman with Graves' ophthalmopathy. The CDR3 nucleotides read TGTGCCAGCAGCCAAGATTATACGGAGCTAAAGTCCTACGAGCAGTACTTC. Amino acids: CASSQDYTELKSYEQYF.